This T cell receptor (beta chain) was sequenced in a study of early T cells in non-severe SARS-CoV-2 infection. Study-wide background: The chains were unpaired, and the sequenced material was bulk RNA from unsorted whole blood.

A note on this clonotype: No antigen is known for it.

Separate cDNA molecules each had unique molecular identifiers attached to them. Via MiXCR, TCRdb re-called the 5' RACE reads, giving one row per CDR3 protein. The sample shows fewer than 65,000 distinct CDR3 sequences, 8% to 13% of them seen only once. General study findings and limits: Database matching using VDJdb favored anti-spike CD8 responses, with private and CD4 specificities left missing.

This CDR3 comprises 16 residues. CDR1 is LNHNV and CDR2 is YYDKDF in the germline V gene (reference sequence). Trimming removed 4 bases at V and 4 bases at J, with 18 bases between. This TCR was sampled from an adult who was a healthcare worker with PCR-confirmed SARS-CoV-2 infection or an uninfected control (not recorded which). The sequenced sample consisted of whole blood. The J gene is TRBJ2-3, the V gene TRBV15, with D perhaps TRBD1 or TRBD2 (6 bases each). Here the CDR3 reads CATSTLGWGAADTQYF. CDR3 nucleotides: TGTGCCACCAGCACCTTGGGGTGGGGGGCGGCAGATACGCAGTATTTT.